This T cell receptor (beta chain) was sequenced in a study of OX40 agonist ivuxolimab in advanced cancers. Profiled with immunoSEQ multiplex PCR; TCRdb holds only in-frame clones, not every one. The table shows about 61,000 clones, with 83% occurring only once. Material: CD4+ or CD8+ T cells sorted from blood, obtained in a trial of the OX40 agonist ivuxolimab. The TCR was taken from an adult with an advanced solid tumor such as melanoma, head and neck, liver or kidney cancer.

The CDR3 loop reads CAIRRGGDSYGYTF. In nucleotides, the CDR3 is TGTGCCATCCGCAGGGGGGGGGACTCCTATGGCTACACCTTC. This chain connects TRBV6-5 to TRBJ1-2; 7 bases fit TRBD1. Germline values: CDR1 MNHEY, CDR2 SVGAGI. CDR3 length equals 14 residues. The V gene end was trimmed by 10 bases and the J gene end by 4 bases; junction bases not matched to a gene: 12.